This T cell receptor (beta chain) was retrieved from a study of cytomegalovirus exposure and HLA in healthy donors. General study results and limits: Altogether, 160 or so TCR beta chains were recorded as cytomegalovirus-associated. For most TCR sequences rarity was the rule, although some public TCRs occurred in many donors.

PCR was performed using 60 Vbeta and 13 Jbeta primers. Clones were sequenced by immunoSEQ multiplex PCR, and TCRdb holds only the in-frame ones, with some missing. The sample features 130,000 or so clones, with about 1.7% in its top ten. Of note for this clone: Its specificity is not known.

Germline lookup yields CDR1 SEHNR and CDR2 FQNEAQ (reference sequence). The CDR3 covers 14 residues. V lost 4 bases and J lost 2; bases outside the gene matches: 1. Sequencing used PBMCs. The receptor was derived from a man aged 18 to 29 in good health and CMV-seronegative. The rearrangement links TRBV7-9 to TRBJ2-7, with 11 bases fitting TRBD2. CDR3 protein: CASSSTSGTYEQYF. In DNA form, the CDR3 reads TGTGCCAGCAGCTCGACTAGCGGGACCTACGAGCAGTACTTC.